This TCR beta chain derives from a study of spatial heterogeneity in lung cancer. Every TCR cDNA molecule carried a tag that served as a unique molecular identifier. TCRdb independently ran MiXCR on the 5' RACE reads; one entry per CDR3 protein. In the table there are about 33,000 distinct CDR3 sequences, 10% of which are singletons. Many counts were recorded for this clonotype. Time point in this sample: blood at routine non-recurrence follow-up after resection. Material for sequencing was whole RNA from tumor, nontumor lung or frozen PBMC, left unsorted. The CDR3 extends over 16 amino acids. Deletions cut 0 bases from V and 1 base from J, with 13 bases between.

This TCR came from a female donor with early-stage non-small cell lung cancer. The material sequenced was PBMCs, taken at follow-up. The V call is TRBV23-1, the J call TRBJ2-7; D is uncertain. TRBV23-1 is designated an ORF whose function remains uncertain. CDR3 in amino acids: CASSQSGTEQSYEQYF. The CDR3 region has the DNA TGCGCCAGCAGTCAATCAGGCACAGAACAGTCCTACGAGCAGTACTTC.